This T cell receptor (beta chain) stems from a study of cytomegalovirus exposure and HLA in healthy donors. This clone was detected a few times. The PCR used 60 Vbeta and 13 Jbeta primers. Measured with immunoSEQ multiplex PCR; TCRdb has only the in-frame clones, and not every one. Found here are fewer than 250,000 clones, 65% to 85% of them singletons; the top ten hold about 1.8%. The TCR comes from a man aged 18 to 35 in good health and CMV-seronegative. What was sequenced was PBMCs.

This CDR3 is CASSQRQGARDTQYF. Here the CDR3 DNA reads TGTGCCAGCAGCCAAAGACAGGGGGCGAGAGATACGCAGTATTTT. This rearrangement joins TRBV7-8 to TRBJ2-3; 10 bases are shared with TRBD1. CDR3 length: 15 amino acids. Unmatched junction bases numbered 7, after V lost 5 bases and J lost 5 bases. CDR1 is SGHVS and CDR2 is FQNEAQ in the germline V gene.